This note documents a single TCR beta chain sequence. What antigen it recognizes has not been identified. No much larger clone exists at a distance of one base, and base qualities are not known. Each collaborating institution followed its own protocols to collect whole blood in K2EDTA tubes. For TCRbeta analysis, collaborator samples were shipped as frozen whole blood, as isolated PBMCs, or as DNA extracted from either sample type. TCRbeta CDR3 regions were amplified from genomic DNA using the immunoSEQ Assay, a bias-controlled multiplex PCR. The paper's processing steps were these. The number of nucleated cells in each sample was estimated by amplification of reference gene primers within the assay. To quantify the absolute abundance of each unique TCRbeta CDR3 rearrangement, sequence reads were collapsed and filtered. For each sample, productive Simpson clonality was calculated by taking the square root of Simpson's diversity index across productive rearrangements. This is the immuneACCESS table as TCRdb keeps it, with only in-frame sequences that have V and J called. A part of the clones is gone; compared with another copy, unresolved V genes explain less than half, and the rest is unexplained. That table furnishes V, J and clone size, whereas the DNA furnished D and trimming. The sample yields roughly 200,000 clones; 80% to 90% were counted once. More than 3% of the sample lies in the top ten.

This sample was taken from a study of blood T cell repertoires in COVID-19 (dated by TCRdb to 2019 to 2021). Looking at the study overall: The collaborator samples originated in the United States, Italy and Spain and spanned the acute and convalescent phases of COVID-19. The material from the prospective study consisted of cDNA or gDNA derived from T cells, B-cell-depleted T cells, or PBMCs. Subjects who had been exposed to COVID-19, were actively infected with it, or had recovered from it provided the deeply sampled blood TCRbeta repertoires that made up the dataset. The repertoires were made available in a free public database intended to serve as a resource for research on the immune response to SARS-CoV-2. The samples were drawn from two sources: the first 160 participants of the ongoing ImmuneRACE study, and 1,200 or so subjects contributed by 6 global collaborators. Nearly every sample came with metadata listing a de-identified subject ID, COVID-19 status, age in years and sex. Where HLA class I and class II types were available, the types were taken from metadata supplied by the sample provider, not from assay-based typing.

Unmatched junction bases come to 3, with V trimmed by 0 bases and J by 5 bases. There are 16 amino acids in the CDR3, from cysteine to phenylalanine inclusive. Just CDR3 DNA is preserved here, 48 bases in frame from base 1. CDR1 SGHRS and CDR2 YFSETQ are derived from the germline V gene. Findings and caveats that apply to the study as a whole: Clinical and demographic metadata were provided uncurated, with the amount varying by source and participant.

The clonotype was recovered from a man between 60 and 75 years old with acute or convalescent COVID-19. Recombination connected TRBV5-1 to TRBJ2-3; TRBD2 matches 13 bases in the middle. Specimen: peripheral blood. The nucleotide sequence is TGCGCCAGCAGCTTGGCACTAGCGGGAGGGGGAGATACGCAGTATTTT. Protein translation: CASSLALAGGGDTQYF.